The present TCR beta chain was sequenced within a study of T-cell reconstitution after alpha-beta-depleted transplantation in children. The CDR3 covers 15 residues. Looked up from germline, CDR1 is MNHEY and CDR2 is SVGAGI. Trimming took 4 bases from V and 5 from J; bases not matched to a gene: 5. Study observations and caveats: Newly generated T cells supplied most T-cell counts and diversity one year post-transplant. The study traced high day-60 TCRbeta diversity in some patients to surviving recipient T cells and thymic progenitors.

The sample holds a few counts of this clonotype. What it binds is unknown. Preparation of the TCRbeta library was carried out with unique molecular identifiers. MiXCR, run by TCRdb on the PCR reads, gives a single entry per CDR3 protein. The sample contains approximately 490,000 distinct CDR3 sequences, roughly a tenth of which appear only once. This chain joins TRBV6-5 and TRBJ2-2; TRBD1 aligns across 9 bases. This TCR was recovered from a child aged 2-15 years with inherited bone marrow failure, due to receive a stem cell transplant. Material: PBMCs, obtained before TCRalphabeta/CD19-depleted stem cell transplant. CDR3 DNA: TGTGCCAGCAGTTCCCACAGGGGGCAAACCGGGGAGCTGTTTTTT. Protein sequence: CASSSHRGQTGELFF.